This TCR beta chain is drawn from a study of cytomegalovirus exposure and HLA in healthy donors (dated by TCRdb to between 2016 and 2019). Background for the entire study: An earlier analysis of some 600 of the donors reported about 280 Gb of sequence data and approximately 120 million unique TCR beta sequences obtained from roughly 170 million T cells. An early release covering roughly 600 HLA-typed donors comprised about 300 gigabases of sequencing data and approximately 85 million unique TCR sequences. Of the 300 to 450 genotyped donors, over 65% fell in the genetic ancestry cluster associated with self-reported Caucasian donors. The study aimed to test whether signatures of past pathogen exposure could be identified by cataloging public T cell receptors. Using immunosequencing, the study profiled T cell repertoires from 640 or so subjects and related those repertoires to cytomegalovirus serostatus. Along with the roughly 670-subject first cohort, a separate validation cohort of over a hundred different subjects was used. To predict cytomegalovirus infection status, the study brought together high-throughput TCR immunosequencing, statistical association of individual TCRs with disease status, and machine learning. A later analysis re-examined previously published TCR beta repertoires from 500 to 700 donors and added high-resolution HLA genotyping to investigate patterns of TCR occurrence. Rather than drawing on any new phenotypic data, the later analysis identified candidate immune exposures from TCR beta sequences and the way those sequences occurred across donors. An earlier analysis of roughly 580 of the donors used high-throughput TCR beta sequencing to judge whether each TCR beta V gene segment behaved as functional or pseudogenic. Donor age, sex, ethnicity and CMV serostatus were compiled alongside the repertoire data. In a later genetic analysis, genome-wide SNP genotypes for about 55% of the 666 donors were used, and that subset was treated as a discovery cohort. Every repertoire in the discovery cohort had been generated on one and the same sequencing platform. HLA typing included class I and class II loci at four-digit resolution. The number of donors typed differed by locus, with about 629-640 for A, B, C, DRB1 and DQB1, around 560 for DQA1, about 610 for DPA1, and 450 to 480 for DPB1. Because of strong linkage in the cohort, five DR-DQ haplotypes were treated as single units for association and clustering. Among about 390 genotyped donors of the cohort, an average of about 240,000 unique TCR beta nucleotide sequences were sequenced per donor, roughly 20% of them non-productive.

The V end loses 0 bases and the J end loses 4 bases, and a stretch of 12 bases separates them. The germline V gene provides CDR1 MNHEY and CDR2 SVGAGI. From the cysteine up to the phenylalanine, the CDR3 has a length of 15 residues. Only the CDR3 part of the read is kept: 45 bases, read in frame from the first base. This clone showed up many times. It has no known antigen specificity. Within one base of it there is no much larger clone, and no base qualities were kept. Results the study describes overall, beyond this receptor: Linkage disequilibrium might explain the correlated functional status among segregating V segments, but an unknown experimental factor could not be excluded. The study gave a list of under 200 TCR beta chains associated with cytomegalovirus. It was suggested by the authors that the approach could potentially be generalized to other disease states and immunological phenotypes. In a later analysis, most CMV-associated TCR beta chains were found to appear HLA-restricted, with HLA associations seemingly driven largely by CMV exposure. The classifier was reported to diagnose cytomegalovirus status with high specificity and sensitivity in both the original cohort and the validation cohort. In an earlier analysis of some 500 of the donors, most TCR beta V segments were observed in productive rearrangements about 90% or about 30% of the time, broadly matching IMGT annotations. Because some donors lacked HLA typing at each locus, the association tests relied only on the typed subset. Assigning TCR associations to individual alleles was difficult when HLA alleles, especially DR and DQ, strongly co-occurred. A later genetic analysis associated a missense DCLRE1C variant with V-gene and J-gene trimming of TCR beta chains, and an independent cohort replicated the association. In vitro tests confirmed that a few of the cytomegalovirus-associated TCR beta chains recognize cytomegalovirus antigens. This cohort had only TCR beta chains sequenced, and the lack of alpha or paired-chain data limited which features could be detected. The sequencing pipeline was judged likely to have produced a cluster of highly shared sequence variants as a technical artifact. The 87-base-pair reads could not distinguish some IMGT-functional V segments, including TRBV6-2 and TRBV6-3, so those segments were excluded. Immune exposure information for the cohort was limited to CMV serostatus. A further reported finding was that TCR beta sequences accurately predicted the HLA-A and HLA-B alleles for most subjects in the first cohort. Roughly uniform sequencing depth across donors was assumed in presence/absence analyses, although this assumption may not hold. Most TCR sequences were seen in very few donors, while some public TCRs were found in many individuals. In a later analysis, several top co-occurrence clusters were reported to appear linked to parvovirus B19, influenza, CMV and Epstein-Barr virus. In a later analysis, around 17,000 TCR beta sequences were associated with specific HLA alleles at a false discovery rate of 0.05. In a later analysis, TCR association rates were found to vary across HLA loci, with the most associated TCRs seen for DRB1 alleles and the fewest for HLA-C alleles. Compared with the approximately 700-donor mean, donors in an Asian-associated ancestry cluster had fewer N-insertions in productive TCRs, according to a later genetic analysis. About 15 rarely observed V segments, including chromosome 9 orphons, were excluded from the earlier analysis of several hundred of the donors because counts were too low. A later analysis found that HLA-associated TCR beta chains were more clonally expanded and had lower generation probabilities than equally common non-associated chains.

Library prep was done by the immunoSEQ multiplex PCR assay. The multiplex PCR relied on a mix of 60 forward primers for TCR Vbeta segments and 13 reverse primers for TCR Jbeta segments. The CDR3 region of rearranged TCR beta genes was amplified from genomic DNA by a multiplex PCR assay. Amplified TCR beta libraries were sequenced as 87-base-pair reads on the Illumina HiSeq System. The authors processed their data as follows. A later analysis counted 65 million to 90 million unique TCR beta chains across the 666 repertoires, and 9.5 million to 11 million of these chains were shared by at least two donors. Raw reads were error-corrected and collapsed into unique sequences with a nearest-neighbor algorithm that merged closely related sequences to remove PCR and sequencing errors. CDR3 sequences were aligned to IMGT reference sequences to assign V, D and J gene segments. Each retained sequence needed at least a six-nucleotide match to both a V gene segment and a J gene segment. Rearrangements were classified as productive when the CDR3 lacked stop codons and remained in frame with V and J, and all other rearrangements were classified as non-productive. Following IMGT convention, CDR3 was defined as the stretch from the second conserved V-encoded cysteine to the conserved J-encoded phenylalanine. The earlier analysis of some 550 of the donors excluded any sequence lacking an unambiguous match to a single V gene segment. An earlier analysis of about 590 of the donors classified V segments as functional when productive rearrangements were above 56.7% and as segregating when the standard deviation between donors was above 5%. To diagnose cytomegalovirus status from the catalog of TCR beta chain sequences, a statistical classification framework was built. In a later analysis, V and J genes were assigned by comparing TCR nucleotide sequences against IMGT/GENE-DB human TR gene sequences. Using the TCRdist pipeline, a later analysis assigned CDR3 sequences along with most-parsimonious VDJ recombination scenarios. In a later analysis, each TCR beta chain was defined by its CDR3 amino acid sequence together with its V-gene family, and reads without a unique V-gene family were excluded. To address suspected cross-contamination and a sequencing artifact, a later analysis removed a few hundred highly shared, low-generation-probability nucleotide sequences. A later analysis calculated a clonal expansion index for each public chain from normalized within-repertoire ranks of inferred template counts. In a later analysis, generation probabilities were computed with a VDJ recombination model fitted to out-of-frame rearrangements, and the resulting probabilities were checked against IGoR. In a later analysis, TCR-TCR, TCR-HLA and TCR-CMV co-occurrence was scored with hypergeometric tests, and a repertoire-size bias correction was applied to TCR pairs. To estimate false discovery rates, a later analysis permuted the HLA or CMV assignments 20 times. In a later analysis, co-occurring TCRs were grouped with DBSCAN, and TCRdist sequence similarity was added when clustering was performed within HLA-allele-positive subsets. Repertoires with fewer than 30,000 or more than 120,000 public chains, plus five repertoires with anomalous nucleotide sharing, were excluded from co-occurrence clustering. TCRdb took this table from immuneACCESS and kept in-frame rearrangements with V and J called. Such tables lack part of the clones; where checked against another copy, unresolved V genes explain under half of the gap, and the rest is unexplained. V, J and clone size reflect that table, while D and trimming were determined from the DNA. The sample table records about 82,000 clones; around three fifths of these occur just once. The ten most abundant clones make up 15% of the sample.

The cohort consisted of approximately 670 healthy bone marrow donors. Cohort members were all nominally healthy when sampled, although unrecorded immune exposures were likely present. The donor was CMV seropositive and belonged to the group of a few hundred seropositive cohort members. A peripheral blood sample was provided by each donor, and peripheral blood mononuclear cells were used for TCR beta sequencing. The Qiagen DNeasy Blood Extraction Kit was used to extract genomic DNA from the blood cell samples. Recombination connected TRBV6-5 to TRBJ2-5; matching of 6 bases hints at TRBD2 as the D gene. The specimen was PBMCs. This receptor was taken from a woman in her thirties or forties in good health and CMV-seropositive. The nucleotides are TGTGCCAGCAGTTACTCGGAGGGAGGACGAGAGACCCAGTACTTC. This sequence encodes CASSYSEGGRETQYF.